This TCR beta chain originates from a study of blood T cells in healthy people across ages. The junction had 9 bases not matched to a gene; V was cut back by 4 bases and J by 1 base. CDR1 and CDR2 (germline): MGHRA, YSYEKL. The CDR3 contains 18 residues. Through a sample-barcoded 5' primer and a J-beta primer mix, a second PCR was run for roughly 6 to 11 cycles. TCRdb ran MiXCR on the 5' RACE reads and lists one entry per CDR3 protein. The profile shows around 1,700,000 distinct CDR3 sequences, 28% of them singletons. Sequenced sample: blood. The rearrangement joins TRBV4-1 to TRBJ2-2; TRBD1 aligns across 10 bases. The TCR sequence derives from a woman in her 30s in good health. The CDR3 sequence is CASSPLLGQGENTGELFF. The DNA of the CDR3 is TGCGCCAGCAGCCCCCTCCTCGGACAGGGGGAGAACACCGGGGAGCTGTTTTTT.